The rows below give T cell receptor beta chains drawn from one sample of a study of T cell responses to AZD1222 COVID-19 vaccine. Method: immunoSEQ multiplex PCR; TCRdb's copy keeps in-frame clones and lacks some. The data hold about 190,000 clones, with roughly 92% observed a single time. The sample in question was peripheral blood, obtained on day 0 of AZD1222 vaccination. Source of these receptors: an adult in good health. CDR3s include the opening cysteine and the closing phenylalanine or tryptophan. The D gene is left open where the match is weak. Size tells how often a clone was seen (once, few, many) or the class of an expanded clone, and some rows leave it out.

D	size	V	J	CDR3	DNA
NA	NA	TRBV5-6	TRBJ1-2	CASSSQALRGAYGYTF	TGTGCCAGCAGCTCACAAGCTTTACGGGGGGCATATGGCTACACCTTC
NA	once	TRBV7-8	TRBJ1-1	CASSPPVGSDEAFF	TGTGCCAGCAGCCCCCCGGTGGGATCAGATGAAGCTTTCTTT
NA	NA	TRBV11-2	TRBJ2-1	CASSIDRNNEQFF	TGTGCCAGCAGCATAGACAGAAACAATGAGCAGTTCTTC
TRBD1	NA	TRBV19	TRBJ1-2	CASSSKGQVGYGYTF	TGTGCCAGTAGTTCAAAGGGACAGGTCGGCTATGGCTACACCTTC
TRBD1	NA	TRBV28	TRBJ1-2	CASSFPRGGDNYGYTF	TGTGCCAGCAGTTTCCCAAGAGGGGGCGATAACTATGGCTACACCTTC
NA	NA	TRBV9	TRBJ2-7	CASSVGGIASYEQYF	TGTGCCAGCAGCGTAGGGGGTATTGCATCCTACGAGCAGTACTTC
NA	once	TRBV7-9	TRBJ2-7	CASSAYRARGAYEQYF	TGTGCCAGCAGCGCCTACAGGGCCCGTGGAGCCTACGAGCAGTACTTC
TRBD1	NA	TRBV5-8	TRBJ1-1	CASSLNRGSEAFF	TGTGCCAGCAGCTTGAACAGGGGATCTGAAGCTTTCTTT
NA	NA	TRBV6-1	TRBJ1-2	CASSESRLYGYTF	TGTGCCAGCAGTGAATCCAGGTTATATGGCTACACCTTC
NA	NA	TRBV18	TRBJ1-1	CASSPPLGTIHTEAFF	TGTGCCAGCTCACCACCTTTAGGGACCATCCACACTGAAGCTTTCTTT
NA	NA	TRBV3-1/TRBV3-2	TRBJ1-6	CASSPPGRSSYNSPLHF	TGTGCCAGCAGCCCACCGGGACGGAGCTCCTATAATTCACCCCTCCACTTT
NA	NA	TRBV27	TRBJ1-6	CASSLEDRNSPLHF	TGTGCCAGCAGTTTGGAGGACAGAAATTCACCCCTCCACTTT
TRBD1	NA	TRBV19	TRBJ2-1	CASSMAGTGRQNEQFF	TGTGCCAGTAGTATGGCCGGGACAGGGAGGCAGAATGAGCAGTTCTTC
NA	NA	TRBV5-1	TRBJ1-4	CASSLERRYNEKLFF	TGCGCCAGCAGCTTGGAGAGGAGATATAATGAAAAACTGTTTTTT
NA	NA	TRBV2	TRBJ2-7	CASSEGPLYEQYF	TGTGCCAGCAGTGAAGGACCCCTCTACGAGCAGTACTTC
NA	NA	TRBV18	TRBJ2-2	CASSPRDRMGDAGELFF	TGTGCCAGCTCACCGAGGGATCGGATGGGTGACGCCGGGGAGCTGTTTTTT
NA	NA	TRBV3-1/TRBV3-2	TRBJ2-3	CASSPDPTDTQYF	TGTGCCAGCAGCCCCGACCCCACAGATACGCAGTATTTT
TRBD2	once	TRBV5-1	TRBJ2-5	CASRTSGQETQYF	TGCGCCAGCAGGACTAGCGGACAAGAGACCCAGTACTTC
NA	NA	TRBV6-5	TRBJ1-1	CASSSFMGGNTEAFF	TGTGCCAGCAGTTCGTTTATGGGCGGGAACACTGAAGCTTTCTTT
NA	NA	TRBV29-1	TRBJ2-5	CSVLDGGGKTQYF	TGCAGCGTCCTGGACGGGGGTGGGAAGACCCAGTACTTC
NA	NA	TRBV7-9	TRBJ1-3	CASSQTDPKGGNTIYF	TGTGCCAGCAGCCAGACGGATCCCAAGGGTGGAAACACCATATATTTT
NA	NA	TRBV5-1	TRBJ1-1	CASSLLQNTEAFF	TGCGCCAGCAGCCTGTTACAGAACACTGAAGCTTTCTTT
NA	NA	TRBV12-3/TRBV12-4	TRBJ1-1	CASSLRGNTEAFF	TGTGCCAGCAGCTTAAGGGGGAACACTGAAGCTTTCTTT
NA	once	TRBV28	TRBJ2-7	CASSLIGPEPSYEQYF	TGTGCCAGCAGTTTAATTGGGCCGGAGCCCTCCTACGAGCAGTACTTC
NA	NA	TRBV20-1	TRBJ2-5	CSVEVRETQYF	TGCAGTGTGGAGGTTCGGGAGACCCAGTACTTC
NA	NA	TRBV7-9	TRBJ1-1	CASSLEQGESTEAFF	TGTGCCAGCAGCTTAGAGCAGGGCGAGTCCACTGAAGCTTTCTTT
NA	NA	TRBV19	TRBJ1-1	CASSIGQLNTEAFF	TGTGCCAGTAGTATCGGACAGTTGAACACTGAAGCTTTCTTT
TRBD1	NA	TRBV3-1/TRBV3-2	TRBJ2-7	CASSLEQGATYEQYF	TGTGCCAGCAGCCTAGAACAGGGGGCCACCTACGAGCAGTACTTC
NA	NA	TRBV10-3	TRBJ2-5	CAISDGPSAETQYF	TGTGCCATCAGTGACGGACCCAGCGCGGAGACCCAGTACTTC